The present entry profiles one T cell receptor (beta chain) with its context. Its antigen is unknown. V lost 6 bases to trimming and J lost 2 bases, with 13 bases between them. Germline lookup yields CDR1 SQVTM and CDR2 ANQGSEA. This CDR3 comprises 13 residues. These data belong to a study of Ad26.COV2.S vaccination and SARS-CoV-2 variants. Overall study context: Donor was one of the participants in the Ad26.COV2.S arm of the COV1001 trial. Study outcomes and limitations: Vaccinees and placebo recipients showed similar non-spike TCR breadth.

Regarding treatment: around 19 received Ad26.COV2.S at low or high dose, single or two shots; five or six received placebo; per-sample allocation not given. Specimens were obtained on day 63 following the first vaccine or placebo injection. Adults aged 18-55 years in Boston included the donor. TCRdb keeps only in-frame clones here, not all; method: immunoSEQ multiplex PCR. The data hold under 550,000 clones, with around 90% observed a single time. The source material was peripheral blood, sampled in a trial of Ad26.COV2.S vaccine versus placebo. The gene calls are TRBV29-1 and TRBJ1-1; TRBD1 might be the D (6 bases). This receptor was identified in a person aged 18-60 years who received the Ad26.COV2.S COVID-19 vaccine or a placebo. The CDR3 DNA is TGCAGCGTAAGGGCAGGGGTTAACACTGAAGCTTTCTTT. Residues: CSVRAGVNTEAFF.